The 2 T cell receptor beta chains below all came from one sample that was sequenced in a study of naive and memory T cell subsets. Two oligonucleotides, mixed equimolar, formed the beta constant-region primer covering TRBC1 and TRBC2. Using its own MiXCR run on the UMI-ligation and nested PCR reads, TCRdb lists one record per CDR3 protein. The sample holds 120,000 to 150,000 distinct CDR3 sequences, over 15% seen once. Sequencing was performed on naive CD4+ T cells from blood. The origin of the receptors is a human donor in good health.

This clonotype has just a few counts. The chain couples TRBV11-1 to TRBJ2-3; 10 positions agree with TRBD2. The CDR3 has 17 amino acids. The germline V gene has CDR1 SGHAT and CDR2 FQDESV (reference sequence). Trimming at V came to 3 bases and at J to 1 base, leaving 7 bases not matched to a gene. CDR3 sequence: CASSFSPTSGGTDTQYF. In DNA form, the CDR3 reads TGTGCCAGCAGCTTTAGCCCCACTAGCGGGGGCACAGATACGCAGTATTTT.

The V and J genes are TRBV28 and TRBJ1-1, with D uncertain. Between the trimmed V and J ends, which lost 8 bases and 5 bases, there was a span of 12 bases. The CDR3 spans 12 residues. Germline loops: CDR1 MDHEN, CDR2 SYDVKM. The CDR3 reads CASPGPGTEAFF. The CDR3 DNA reads TGTGCCAGCCCAGGACCGGGAACTGAAGCTTTCTTT.